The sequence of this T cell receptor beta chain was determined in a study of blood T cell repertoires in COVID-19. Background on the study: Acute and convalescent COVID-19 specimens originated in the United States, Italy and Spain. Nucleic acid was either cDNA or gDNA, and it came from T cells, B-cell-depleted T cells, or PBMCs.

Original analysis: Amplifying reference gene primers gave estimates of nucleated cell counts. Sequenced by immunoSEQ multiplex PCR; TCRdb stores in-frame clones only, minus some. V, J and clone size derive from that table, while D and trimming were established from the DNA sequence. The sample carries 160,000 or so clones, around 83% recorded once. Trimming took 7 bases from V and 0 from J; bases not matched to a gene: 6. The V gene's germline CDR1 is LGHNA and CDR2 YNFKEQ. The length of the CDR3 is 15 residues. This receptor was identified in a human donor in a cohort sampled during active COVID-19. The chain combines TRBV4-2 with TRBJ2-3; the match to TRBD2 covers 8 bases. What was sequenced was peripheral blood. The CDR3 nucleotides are TGTGCCAGCAAAGGTGCGGGGGGTAGCACAGATACGCAGTATTTT. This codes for CASKGAGGSTDTQYF.